This entry describes one T cell receptor beta chain. The data stem from a study of cytotoxic CD8 clonotypes in ibrutinib-treated CLL. CDR3 size: 16 residues. V dropped 7 bases and J dropped 0 bases, with 16 bases sitting between them. Germline V gene sequence: CDR1 MDHEN, CDR2 SYDVKM. Measured with immunoSEQ multiplex PCR; TCRdb has only the in-frame clones, and not every one. This table has approximately 92,000 clones, around 77% appearing once. This clonotype was sampled from a human donor with chronic lymphocytic leukemia. The chain links TRBV28 to TRBJ2-1; D gene ambiguous. The sequencing used PBMCs, collected after 24 months of ibrutinib treatment. The CDR3: CASNSLKGISYNEQFF. In DNA, the CDR3 is TGTGCCAGCAATTCTCTTAAGGGTATCTCCTACAATGAGCAGTTCTTC.